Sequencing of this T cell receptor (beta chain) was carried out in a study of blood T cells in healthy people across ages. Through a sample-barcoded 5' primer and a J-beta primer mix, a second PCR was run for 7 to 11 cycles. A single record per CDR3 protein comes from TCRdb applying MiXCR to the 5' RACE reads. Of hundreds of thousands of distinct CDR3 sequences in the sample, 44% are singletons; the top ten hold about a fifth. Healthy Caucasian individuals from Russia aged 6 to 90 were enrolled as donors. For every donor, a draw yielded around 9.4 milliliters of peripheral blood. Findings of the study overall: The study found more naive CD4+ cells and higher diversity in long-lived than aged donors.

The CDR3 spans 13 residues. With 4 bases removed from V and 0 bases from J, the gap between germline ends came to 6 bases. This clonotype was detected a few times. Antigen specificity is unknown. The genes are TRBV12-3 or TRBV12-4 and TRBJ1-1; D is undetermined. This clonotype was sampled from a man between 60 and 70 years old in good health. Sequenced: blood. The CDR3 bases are TGTGCCAGCAGTTCTCAGGTGAACACTGAAGCTTTCTTT. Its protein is CASSSQVNTEAFF.